A single sample is the source of the 12 T cell receptor beta chains below, sequenced in a study of blood T cell repertoires in COVID-19. Sequenced by immunoSEQ multiplex PCR; TCRdb stores in-frame clones only, minus some. The sample carries around 25,000 clones, roughly 89% recorded once. What was sequenced was peripheral blood. These receptors were collected from a human donor in a cohort sampled during active COVID-19.

This clone was found once. The chain recombines TRBV30 with TRBJ2-2; 7 positions agree with TRBD1. The germline gives CDR1 GTSNPN, CDR2 SVGIG (reference sequence). V shed 4 bases and J 4 bases; nucleotides not matched to a gene: 6. CDR3 length: 14 residues. CDR3 sequence (DNA): TGTGCCTGGACCGGGACAGAGATCACCGGGGAGCTGTTTTTT. This encodes CAWTGTEITGELFF.

The chain links TRBV19 to TRBJ2-7; 7 bases align to TRBD2. This CDR3 spans 14 amino acids. Germline V gene data show CDR1 as LNHDA and CDR2 as SQIVND (reference sequence). The ends lost 6 bases at V and 2 bases at J; junction bases unmatched: 7. CDR3 in amino acids: CASRISGSAYEQYF. DNA of the CDR3: TGTGCCAGTAGAATTAGCGGGTCCGCCTACGAGCAGTACTTC. Combining the CDR3 with reference TRBV19 and TRBJ2-7 gives the whole variable domain DGGITQSPKYLFRKEGQNVTLSCEQNLNHDAMYWYRQDPGQGLRLIYYSQIVNDFQKGDIAEGYSVSREKKESFPLTVTSAQKNPTAFYLCASRISGSAYEQYFGPGTRLTVT.

V gene TRBV5-6 combines with J gene TRBJ1-1; TRBD1 might be the D (6 bases). The germline V gene encodes CDR1 SGHDT and CDR2 YYEEEE. Trimming shortened V by 4 bases and J by 3 bases, and 16 bases separated the two germline ends. The CDR3 has 15 residues. Here the CDR3 reads CASSDWTARDTEAFF. The CDR3 region has the DNA TGTGCCAGCAGCGACTGGACAGCGAGGGACACTGAAGCTTTCTTT.

This chain links TRBV15 with TRBJ1-6; 10 nucleotides align to TRBD1. This CDR3 has 16 residues. V gave up 0 bases and J gave up 8 bases; unmatched junction bases: 4. Germline CDR1 reads LNHNV; CDR2 reads YYDKDF (reference sequence). The CDR3 region is CATSRDRTGGDSPLHF. CDR3 DNA sequence: TGTGCCACCAGCAGAGATCGGACAGGGGGGGATTCACCCCTCCACTTT.

The chain has TRBV10-2 and TRBJ1-1; D is unclear. Germline V gives CDR1 WSHSY, CDR2 SAAADI. CDR3 length equals 12 residues. V shed 3 bases and J shed 1 base, with 3 bases lying between them. CDR3 DNA: TGCGCCAGCAGTGAACAGAACACTGAAGCTTTCTTT. Amino acid sequence: CASSEQNTEAFF.

The chain employs TRBV3-1 (or the pseudogene TRBV3-2) and TRBJ2-5; D possibly corresponds to TRBD1 (6 bases). Germline CDR1 and CDR2: LGHDT and YNNKEL (reference sequence). CDR3 length: 11 residues. Trimming removed 8 bases from V and 5 bases from J, with 9 bases in between. CDR3 loop: CASGQLETQYF. The CDR3 nucleotides are TGTGCCAGCGGACAGTTGGAGACCCAGTACTTC.

The J gene is TRBJ1-4, the V gene TRBV14; no firm D call. This CDR3 has 16 amino acids. Germline loops: CDR1 SGHDN, CDR2 FVKESK. V gave up 1 base and J gave up 4 bases, with 13 bases separating them. In DNA form, the CDR3 reads TGTGCCAGCAGCCAAGCTGGAGATCGTTTTAATGAAAAACTGTTTTTT. Encoded protein: CASSQAGDRFNEKLFF.

This chain connects TRBV27 to TRBJ1-3, with D unresolved. Deletions cut 3 bases from V and 4 bases from J, with 7 bases between. CDR3 length equals 13 residues. Germline assignment: CDR1 MNHEY and CDR2 SMNVEV (reference sequence). In DNA, the CDR3 is TGTGCCAGCAGTTTCGGCGGCGGAAACACCATATATTTT. Translated: CASSFGGGNTIYF.

The CDR3 sequence: CASSYGLAGGETQYF. As DNA, the CDR3 is TGTGCCAGCAGTTACGGACTAGCGGGGGGAGAGACCCAGTACTTC. The V gene is TRBV6-5, the J gene TRBJ2-5; 14 nucleotides align to TRBD2. This CDR3 comprises 15 residues. Trimming took 2 bases from V and 4 from J; bases not matched to a gene: 0. Germline V gives CDR1 MNHEY, CDR2 SVGAGI.

The chain has TRBV5-1 and TRBJ2-7, with a weak D call TRBD1 (5 bases). V dropped 4 bases and J dropped 6 bases, with 20 bases sitting between them. The CDR3 consists of 15 residues. Germline V lookup: CDR1 SGHRS, CDR2 YFSETQ. DNA for the CDR3: TGCGCCAGCAGCCCCGCCGGTACAGGCTCGTCCGAGCAGTACTTC. Translated: CASSPAGTGSSEQYF.

V gene TRBV28 combines with J gene TRBJ2-7; 9 bases agree with TRBD1. With 5 bases clipped from V and 1 base from J, the junction kept 6 bases outside the gene matches. From germline, CDR1 is MDHEN and CDR2 SYDVKM. The CDR3 length is 15 residues. CDR3 loop: CASSGAGTGSYEQYF. The DNA for the CDR3 is TGTGCCAGCAGTGGAGCCGGGACAGGGTCCTACGAGCAGTACTTC.

This clone was seen once. The chain employs TRBV6-5 and TRBJ1-2, with D perhaps TRBD1 (6 bases). Germline CDR1 is MNHEY and CDR2 is SVGAGI. The CDR3 contains 13 residues. The germline V and J ends were trimmed by 9 bases and 8 bases, with 19 bases remaining between them. The CDR3 nucleotides are TGTGCCAGTAAAGCCGGCAGGGGCCGAGGCTACACCTTC. Translating gives CASKAGRGRGYTF.